The clone carrying this TCR beta chain was seen repeatedly, ten times or more. Its antigen is undetermined. This entry comes from a study of CD8 T cells in ankylosing spondylitis. Regarding the study as a whole: Reports say disease-linked clones showed up significantly more in matched ankylosing spondylitis synovial fluid. Characteristic, it appeared, of ankylosing spondylitis blood was a TCR beta motif of seven or eight highly homologous variants. Before this, some motif variants had been reported in reactive arthritis synovial fluid and blood. Within peripheral blood, clones linked to disease were CD8+ and relatively rare.

CDR1 and CDR2 (germline): LGHNA, YSLEER. There are 17 residues in the CDR3. The V gene end was trimmed by 3 bases and the J gene end by 6 bases; junction bases not matched to a gene: 11. TCRdb recomputed calls from the 5' RACE reads with MiXCR, one row per CDR3 protein. In the table there are a few hundred thousand distinct CDR3 sequences, about 20% of which are singletons. The rearrangement links TRBV4-3 to TRBJ1-5; 10 nucleotides line up with TRBD1. The receptor was derived from a female donor with ankylosing spondylitis or in good health (not recorded which). Sequencing input: blood, either unsorted or a sorted T cell fraction (not recorded which). CDR3 amino acids: CASSHAIGTGASQPQHF. CDR3 bases: TGCGCCAGCAGCCATGCCATCGGGACAGGGGCATCTCAGCCCCAGCATTTT.